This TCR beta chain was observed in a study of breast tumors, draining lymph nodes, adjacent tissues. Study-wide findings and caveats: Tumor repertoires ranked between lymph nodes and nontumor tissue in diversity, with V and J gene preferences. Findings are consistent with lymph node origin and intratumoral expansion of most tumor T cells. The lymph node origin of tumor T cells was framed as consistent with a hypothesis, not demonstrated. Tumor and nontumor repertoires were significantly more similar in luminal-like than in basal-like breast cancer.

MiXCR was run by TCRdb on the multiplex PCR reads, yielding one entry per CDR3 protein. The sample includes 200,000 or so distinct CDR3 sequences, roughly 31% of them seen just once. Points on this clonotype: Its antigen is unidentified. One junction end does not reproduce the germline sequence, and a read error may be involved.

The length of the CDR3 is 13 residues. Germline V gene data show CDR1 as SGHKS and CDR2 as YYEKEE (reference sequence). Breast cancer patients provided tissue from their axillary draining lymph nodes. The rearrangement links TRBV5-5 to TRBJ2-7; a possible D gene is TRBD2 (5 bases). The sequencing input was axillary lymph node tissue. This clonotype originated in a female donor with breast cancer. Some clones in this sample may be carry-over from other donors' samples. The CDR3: CASSFGVAYGQYF. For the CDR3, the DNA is TGTGCCAGCAGCTTCGGGGTCGCCTACGGGCAGTACTTC.